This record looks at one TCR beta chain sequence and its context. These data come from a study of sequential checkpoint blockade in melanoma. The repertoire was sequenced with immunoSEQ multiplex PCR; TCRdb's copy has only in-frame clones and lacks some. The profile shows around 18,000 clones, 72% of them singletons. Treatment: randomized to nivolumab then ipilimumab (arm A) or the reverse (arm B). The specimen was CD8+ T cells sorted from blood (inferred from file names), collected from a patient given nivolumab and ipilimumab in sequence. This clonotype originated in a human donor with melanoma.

The CDR3 protein is CASSQDEGNYYEQYF. CDR3 sequence (DNA): TGCGCCAGCAGCCAAGATGAGGGCAATTACTACGAGCAGTACTTC. This chain joins TRBV4-3 and TRBJ2-7; weak D call: TRBD2 (5 bases). Germline CDR1 LGHNA, CDR2 YSLEER. The CDR3 length is 15 residues. V was shortened by 0 bases and J by 3 bases, with 12 bases between the two germline ends.